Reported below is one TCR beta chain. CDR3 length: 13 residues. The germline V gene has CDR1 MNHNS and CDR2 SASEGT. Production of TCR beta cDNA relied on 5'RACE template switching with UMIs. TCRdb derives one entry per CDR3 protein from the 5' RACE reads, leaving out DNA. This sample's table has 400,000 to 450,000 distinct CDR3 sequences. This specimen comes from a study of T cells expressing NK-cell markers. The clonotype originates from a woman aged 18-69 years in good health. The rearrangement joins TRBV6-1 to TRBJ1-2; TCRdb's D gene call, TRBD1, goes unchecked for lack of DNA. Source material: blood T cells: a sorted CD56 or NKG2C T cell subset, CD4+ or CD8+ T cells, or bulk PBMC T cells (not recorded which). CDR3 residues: CASSQTENYGYTF.